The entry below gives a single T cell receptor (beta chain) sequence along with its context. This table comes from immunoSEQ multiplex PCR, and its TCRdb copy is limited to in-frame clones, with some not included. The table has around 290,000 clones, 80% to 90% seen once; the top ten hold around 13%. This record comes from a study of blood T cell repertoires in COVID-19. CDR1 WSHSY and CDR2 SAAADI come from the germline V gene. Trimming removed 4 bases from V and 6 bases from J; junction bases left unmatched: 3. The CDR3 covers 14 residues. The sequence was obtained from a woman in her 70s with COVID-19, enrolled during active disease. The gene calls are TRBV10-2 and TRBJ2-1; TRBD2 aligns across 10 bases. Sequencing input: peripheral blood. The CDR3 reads CASSVAGGGNEQFF. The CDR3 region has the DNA TGCGCCAGCAGTGTAGCGGGGGGAGGCAATGAGCAGTTCTTC.